Below, 2 T cell receptor beta chains from the same sample are listed, as sequenced in a study of human T cells and chemical hapten exposure. TCRdb re-analysed the RACE reads in MiXCR, keeping a single row per CDR3 protein. The top ten hold 2% to 3% of the sample, which has about 260,000 distinct CDR3 sequences, about 9% seen once. Time point specified: pre-sensitization, week 0. Treatment defined: therapeutic diphenylcyclopropenone sensitization with weekly scalp DPC. This material consisted of whole blood, taken in connection with sensitization to the hapten diphenylcyclopropenone (DPC). The receptor set was obtained from a middle-aged woman with alopecia areata. Some clones in this sample may be carry-over from other donors' samples.

The CDR3 region is CATSAGARYEQYF. Here the CDR3 DNA reads TGTGCCACCAGTGCGGGGGCTAGATACGAGCAGTACTTC. The rearrangement links TRBV24-1 to TRBJ2-7, with D perhaps given as TRBD1 or TRBD2 (6 bases each). CDR1 and CDR2 (germline): KGHDR, SFDVKD. This CDR3 has 13 residues. V lost 5 bases to trimming and J lost 4 bases, with 11 bases between them.

This clonotype has just a few counts. The rearrangement uses TRBV27 and TRBJ1-6; no definite D call. The CDR3 length is 12 residues. Trimming cost V 8 bases and J 9 bases, with 11 bases left between them. Germline lookup yields CDR1 MNHEY and CDR2 SMNVEV (reference sequence). The CDR3 loop is CASGQARSPLHF. CDR3 nucleotides: TGTGCCAGCGGCCAGGCTCGTTCACCCCTCCACTTT.